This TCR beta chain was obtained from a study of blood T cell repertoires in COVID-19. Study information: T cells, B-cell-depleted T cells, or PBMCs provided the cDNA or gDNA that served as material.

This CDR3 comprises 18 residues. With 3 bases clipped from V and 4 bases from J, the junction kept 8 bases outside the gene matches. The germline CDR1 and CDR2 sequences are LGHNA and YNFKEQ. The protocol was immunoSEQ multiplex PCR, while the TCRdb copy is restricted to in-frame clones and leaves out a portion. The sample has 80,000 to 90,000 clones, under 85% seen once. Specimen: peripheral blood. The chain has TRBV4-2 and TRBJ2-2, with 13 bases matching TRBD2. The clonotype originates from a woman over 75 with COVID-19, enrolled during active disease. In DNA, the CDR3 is TGTGCCAGCAGCCAGGAAAGGACTAGCGGGGGCGGCACCGGGGAGCTGTTTTTT. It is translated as CASSQERTSGGGTGELFF.